The 9 T cell receptor beta chains given below trace back to one sample, sequenced in a study of shared clonotypes between healthy human individuals. Generated by immunoSEQ multiplex PCR, the TCRdb table keeps only in-frame clones and is missing some. The data contain more than 400,000 clones, more than 95% of them singletons. Sequencing was carried out using naive CD4+ T cells sorted from blood. The sample's subset: CD45RA+ positively selected. The origin of the receptors is a woman aged 30 to 39 in good health.

The chain joins TRBV18 to TRBJ2-7, with 9 positions matching TRBD2. Germline V gene data show CDR1 as KGHSH and CDR2 as LQKENI. Trimming cost V 1 base and J 5 bases; bases outside gene matches: 6. The CDR3 totals 15 residues. The DNA for the CDR3 is TGTGCCAGCTCACCACGGGGACTAGCCCTCCACGAGCAGTACTTC. Translated: CASSPRGLALHEQYF. The complete variable domain, with remaining parts taken from reference TRBV18 and TRBJ2-7, reads NAGVMQNPRHLVRRRGQEARLRCSPMKGHSHVYWYRQLPEEGLKFMVYLQKENIIDESGMPKERFSAEFPKEGPSILRIQQVVRGDSAAYFCASSPRGLALHEQYFGPGTRLTVT.

This chain uses TRBV5-4 with TRBJ2-2; 10 nucleotides agree with TRBD2. V trimming: 0 bases; J trimming: 5 bases; junction bases outside the gene matches: 1. CDR1 and CDR2 from the germline V gene are SGHNT and YYREEE (reference sequence). The length of the CDR3 is 15 residues. Written as DNA, the CDR3 is TGTGCCAGCAGCTTGGAACTAGCGGGAACCGGGGAGCTGTTTTTT. Translated: CASSLELAGTGELFF.

The chain joins TRBV6-1 to TRBJ2-5; D not resolved. Germline V CDR1 and CDR2: MNHNS, SASEGT. Trimming cost V 2 bases and J 11 bases, with 9 bases left between them. There are 11 residues in the CDR3. The CDR3 DNA reads TGTGCCAGCAGTGAAAGCCTTCCGCAGTACTTC. This sequence encodes CASSESLPQYF.

The chain combines TRBV11-2 with TRBJ2-2; TRBD1 matches at 9 bases. The CDR3 covers 18 residues. Trimming took 1 base from V and 0 from J; bases not matched to a gene: 6. The germline gives CDR1 SGHAT, CDR2 FQNNGV. The DNA for the CDR3 is TGTGCCAGCAGCTTAGCCCCCCGGGACAGGGCGAACACCGGGGAGCTGTTTTTT. This translates into CASSLAPRDRANTGELFF.

The V gene is TRBV6-5, the J gene TRBJ2-3; TRBD2 matches at 7 bases. The length of the CDR3 is 14 residues. The germline gives CDR1 MNHEY, CDR2 SVGAGI. After removal of 5 bases from V and 4 bases from J, the junction contained 6 bases not matched to a gene. Here the CDR3 DNA reads TGTGCCAGCAGTCACGGGGGAGGGTCAGATACGCAGTATTTT. The encoded protein is CASSHGGGSDTQYF.

This rearrangement joins TRBV5-1 to TRBJ2-1; D is uncertain. V shed 4 bases and J shed 0 bases, with 17 bases lying between them. The CDR3 is 17 amino acids. Germline lookup yields CDR1 SGHRS and CDR2 YFSETQ. CDR3 nucleotide sequence: TGCGCCAGCAGCGCGAACCTAGTCCCCAGCTCCTACAATGAGCAGTTCTTC. Translation: CASSANLVPSSYNEQFF.

V and J are TRBV10-1 and TRBJ2-7, with a weak D call TRBD1 (6 bases). In germline, CDR1 is WNHNN, CDR2 SYGVQD (reference sequence). V lost 8 bases, J lost 2 bases, and 10 bases lay in between. CDR3 length: 12 amino acids. For the CDR3, the DNA is TGCGCCAGCGGGGACACACCCTACGAGCAGTACTTC. As protein: CASGDTPYEQYF.

The chain recombines TRBV11-3 with TRBJ2-7, with TRBD2 as a possible D gene (6 bases). Germline-derived CDR1 and CDR2 are SGHNT and YENEEA. V lost 5 bases to trimming and J lost 0 bases, with 14 bases between them. This CDR3 has 15 residues. The DNA for the CDR3 is TGTGCCAGCAGCCAAGCCGGGGGAAGCTCCTACGAGCAGTACTTC. Translation gives CASSQAGGSSYEQYF. Full variable domain (rest looked up from reference TRBV11-3 and TRBJ2-7): EAGVVQSPRYKIIEKKQPVAFWCNPISGHNTLYWYLQNLGQGPELLIRYENEEAVDDSQLPKDRFSAERLKGVDSTLKIQPAELGDSAVYLCASSQAGGSSYEQYFGPGTRLTVT.

The rearrangement joins TRBV5-6 to TRBJ1-4; D is uncertain. The CDR3 runs to 13 residues. Per the germline V gene, CDR1 is SGHDT and CDR2 is YYEEEE. With 5 bases removed from V and 8 bases from J, the gap between germline ends came to 13 bases. The CDR3 DNA sequence: TGTGCCAGCAGTACTGGACCCCGAGAAAAACTGTTTTTT. It specifies CASSTGPREKLFF.